The 12 T cell receptor beta chains in this list originate from one sample, sequenced in a study of immune heterogeneity within non-small cell lung tumors. Bulk tumor genomic DNA served as template, at 600 ng per sample. Several biopsies per primary tumor were taken during surgery, spaced as far apart as possible. It was patients with untreated, newly diagnosed non-small cell lung cancer who underwent curative surgery. TCR beta CDR3 regions came from multiplex PCR with 32 forward V and 13 reverse J primers. MiXCR, applied by TCRdb to the multiplex PCR reads, yields one record per CDR3 protein. The table lists roughly 9,700 distinct CDR3 sequences, about a sixth of them singletons, with more than 3% in the top ten. Sequencing was carried out using lung tumor tissue. The receptors come from a man aged 40-55 years with non-small cell lung cancer.

This clonotype occurred many times. The chain links TRBV6-1 to TRBJ2-5; 7 bases line up with TRBD1. Germline assignment: CDR1 MNHNS and CDR2 SASEGT. V trimming: 8 bases; J trimming: 5 bases; junction bases outside the gene matches: 8. The CDR3 contains 13 residues. This chain's CDR3 is CASDRERVETQYF. The CDR3, as DNA: TGTGCCAGCGACAGGGAAAGGGTGGAGACCCAGTACTTC.

V usage is TRBV29-1 and J usage is TRBJ1-3; no definite D call. Between the trimmed V and J ends, which lost 1 base and 2 bases, there was a span of 9 bases. Germline V gene data show CDR1 as SQVTM and CDR2 as ANQGSEA. The CDR3 is 14 amino acids. The CDR3 DNA sequence: TGCAGCGTTGAAGTAGGGCAGACTGGAAACACCATATATTTT. Protein sequence: CSVEVGQTGNTIYF.

Judged by abundance, this clonotype is medium-sized. J is TRBJ1-3 and V is TRBV20-1; D is ambiguous. Trimming took off 0 bases at V and 3 bases at J, with 12 bases between the two ends. The CDR3 consists of 15 residues. Germline V CDR1 and CDR2: DFQATT, SNEGSKA (reference sequence). CDR3 amino acids: CSARDPKRGGNTIYF. CDR3 in DNA: TGCAGTGCTAGAGATCCCAAACGAGGTGGAAACACCATATATTTT.

This clonotype is labeled as medium-sized. V gene TRBV12-3 or TRBV12-4 combines with J gene TRBJ2-1, with D hard to call. The CDR3 extends over 14 amino acids. The V and J ends lost 0 bases and 4 bases respectively, with 7 bases between them. The CDR3 region has the DNA TGTGCCAGCAGTTTAGCGGGAAATTACAATGAGCAGTTCTTC. Protein sequence: CASSLAGNYNEQFF.

This clonotype has ten or more counts. The CDR3 loop reads CASSPNRQGGETQYF. CDR3 bases: TGCGCCAGCAGCCCCAACCGACAGGGGGGGGAGACCCAGTACTTC. The genes are TRBV4-1 and TRBJ2-5; 9 nucleotides line up with TRBD1. V lost 4 bases and J lost 5; bases outside the gene matches: 8. The germline CDR1 and CDR2 sequences are MGHRA and YSYEKL. This CDR3 is 15 amino acids long.

This clonotype is deemed medium-sized (0.01 to 0.1%). The rearrangement joins TRBV6-1 to TRBJ1-2; D is unresolved. Trimming removed 4 bases from V and 2 bases from J, with 8 bases in between. CDR3 length equals 13 residues. Germline CDR1 MNHNS, CDR2 SASEGT. The CDR3: CASSVAGNYGYTF. CDR3 DNA sequence: TGTGCCAGCAGTGTGGCCGGGAACTATGGCTACACCTTC.

This clonotype has a count of ten or more. The rearrangement links TRBV10-3 to TRBJ2-1; 8 nucleotides match TRBD2. This CDR3 contains 18 residues. After removal of 4 bases from V and 3 bases from J, the junction contained 14 bases not matched to a gene. Germline loops: CDR1 ENHRY, CDR2 SYGVKD. The DNA of the CDR3 is TGTGCCATCAGTGGGGTAGGGGGGAAGCGGGAGAGCTACAATGAGCAGTTCTTC. It specifies CAISGVGGKRESYNEQFF.

This clonotype was detected only a few times. V and J are TRBV3-1 and TRBJ2-1, with 8 bases lining up with TRBD2. The V and J ends lost 0 bases and 3 bases, in that order; junction bases with no gene match: 7. The germline gives CDR1 LGHDT, CDR2 YNNKEL (reference sequence). The CDR3 totals 17 residues. The CDR3 bases are TGTGCCAGCAGCCAAGATCAACTAGCGGAGATCTACAATGAGCAGTTCTTC. Translated, it gives CASSQDQLAEIYNEQFF.

Many counts were recorded for this clonotype. The J gene is TRBJ2-3, the V gene TRBV28; 10 positions agree with TRBD1. The CDR3 consists of 15 residues. V dropped 5 bases and J dropped 3; count of bases not matched to a gene: 5. The germline V gene encodes CDR1 MDHEN and CDR2 SYDVKM. Here the CDR3 reads CASSQRQGATDTQYF. Written as DNA, the CDR3 is TGTGCCAGCAGTCAAAGACAGGGGGCTACAGATACGCAGTATTTT.

By sample fraction, this clonotype is medium-sized. The CDR3 region has the DNA TGTGCCAGCAGCCAAGACTCGGGACAGGGGTTACCTTTTGAAGCTTTCTTT. Its protein is CASSQDSGQGLPFEAFF. The chain combines TRBV4-2 with TRBJ1-1; 10 bases are shared with TRBD1. The V and J ends lost 0 bases and 7 bases, in that order; junction bases with no gene match: 11. Germline V gene sequence: CDR1 LGHNA, CDR2 YNFKEQ. The CDR3 is made up of 17 amino acids.

By sample fraction, this clonotype is medium-sized. This chain connects TRBV30 to TRBJ1-1; D remains unclear. CDR3 length: 12 residues. Trimming shortened V by 0 bases and J by 4 bases, and 6 bases separated the two germline ends. Germline V gene data show CDR1 as GTSNPN and CDR2 as SVGIG (reference sequence). CDR3 nucleotides: TGTGCCTGGAGTGTGAGGAGCACTGAAGCTTTCTTT. Protein product: CAWSVRSTEAFF.

This clonotype appeared a few times. A much larger clone is a single base away; this may be a read error. Without the conserved terminal phenylalanine or tryptophan, this CDR3 likely stems from a read error. V and J are TRBV4-2 and TRBJ2-3; 12 bases are a match to TRBD2. The CDR3 extends over 16 amino acids. CDR1 and CDR2 from the germline V gene are LGHNA and YNFKEQ. With 4 bases clipped from V and 4 bases from J, the junction kept 6 bases outside the gene matches. Here the CDR3 reads CASSRELAGGSDTQYS. Here the CDR3 DNA reads TGTGCCAGCAGCCGCGAACTAGCGGGGGGATCAGATACGCAGTATTCT.